The present TCR beta chain was sequenced within a study of blood T cell repertoires in COVID-19. Overall study context: Acute and convalescent COVID-19 specimens originated in the United States, Italy and Spain. The cDNA or gDNA used as material had been derived from T cells, B-cell-depleted T cells, or PBMCs.

V lost 1 base and J lost 4, with 7 bases in between. This CDR3 has 14 residues. CDR1 and CDR2 (germline): LNHNV, YYDKDF (reference sequence). Measured with immunoSEQ multiplex PCR; TCRdb has only the in-frame clones, and not every one. The repertoire holds around 140,000 clones, with over 70% as singletons. This rearrangement joins TRBV15 to TRBJ1-4; weak D call: TRBD1 (5 bases). This TCR was recovered from a man between 50 and 59 years old who had recovered from COVID-19. Sample: peripheral blood. The CDR3 DNA reads as TGTGCCACCAGCAGAGGGGGGGTTAATGAAAAACTGTTTTTT. This sequence encodes CATSRGGVNEKLFF. Based on the CDR3 plus reference TRBV15 and TRBJ1-4, the full variable domain is DAMVIQNPRYQVTQFGKPVTLSCSQTLNHNVMYWYQQKSSQAPKLLFHYYDKDFNNEADTPDNFQSRRPNTSFCFLDIRSPGLGDTAMYLCATSRGGVNEKLFFGSGTQLSVL.